This T cell receptor beta chain was sequenced during a study of OX40 agonist ivuxolimab in advanced cancers. For the study at large: Age averaged around 58 years (range roughly 23 to 80), and 80% to 90% were male. Partial responses occurred in three patients (one hepatocellular carcinoma, two cutaneous melanoma).

Some clones are missing from TCRdb's copy, which holds only in-frame ones; the method was immunoSEQ multiplex PCR. The table records 94,000 or so clones, under 85% of them present only once. Sampled blood was obtained at baseline, cycle 4 day 1, and cycle 7 day 1. J lost 4 bases, V lost 3 bases, and 4 bases had no gene match. CDR3 length equals 14 residues. From germline, CDR1 is SGHNT and CDR2 YYREEE (reference sequence). This TCR came from an adult with an advanced solid tumor such as melanoma, head and neck, liver or kidney cancer. The chain joins TRBV5-4 to TRBJ2-3; 8 nucleotides align to TRBD2. The sample was CD4+ or CD8+ T cells sorted from blood, taken in a trial of the OX40 agonist ivuxolimab. The CDR3 loop reads CASSSGGRADTQYF. The CDR3, as DNA: TGTGCCAGCAGCTCGGGGGGGCGGGCAGATACGCAGTATTTT.